The 26 T cell receptor beta chains below were found in one sample sequenced in a study of molecular identifiers for immune sequencing clone quantification. One entry per CDR3 protein results from TCRdb running MiXCR on the PCR reads. Among 85,000 to 90,000 distinct CDR3 sequences, around 20% were seen once, and the ten largest hold about 0.85%. Material for sequencing was naive CD8+ T cells from blood, with Jurkat cell RNA spiked in. Stated subset: FACS-sorted CD8+CD4-CCR7+CD45RA+ naive T cells. The source is a human donor in good health. Some libraries in this study had Jurkat cell RNA spiked in.

This clonotype was detected once. V and J are TRBV4-1 and TRBJ2-7; 8 bases fit TRBD1. CDR1 is MGHRA and CDR2 is YSYEKL in the germline V gene. V trimming: 1 base; J trimming: 6 bases; junction bases outside the gene matches: 5. The CDR3 spans 14 residues. CDR3 sequence reads: CASSQGQGLGEQYF. Written as DNA, the CDR3 is TGCGCCAGCAGCCAAGGACAGGGGTTGGGCGAGCAGTACTTC.

This clonotype was seen at least ten times. V is TRBV3-1 and J is TRBJ1-5; D unresolved. This CDR3 has 16 residues. Trimming took 1 base from V and 2 from J, leaving 12 bases between them. CDR1 and CDR2 from the germline V gene are LGHDT and YNNKEL (reference sequence). The CDR3 sequence is CASSQVRSGCNQPQHF. The CDR3 region has the DNA TGTGCCAGCAGCCAAGTCCGCAGCGGGTGCAATCAGCCCCAGCATTTT.

The table lists this clonotype with many counts. V is TRBV6-5 and J is TRBJ2-6; 7 bases match TRBD1. V shed 7 bases and J 2 bases; nucleotides not matched to a gene: 5. This CDR3 has 15 residues. Germline lookup yields CDR1 MNHEY and CDR2 SVGAGI. CDR3 sequence: CASTQTGAGANVLTF. The CDR3 DNA reads TGTGCCAGCACCCAAACAGGGGCTGGGGCCAACGTCCTGACTTTC.

Many counts were recorded for this clonotype. The V call is TRBV6-1, the J call TRBJ2-1; D is possibly TRBD1 (6 bases). V lost 7 bases, J lost 1 base, and 14 bases lay in between. The CDR3 is 15 residues long. From germline, CDR1 is MNHNS and CDR2 SASEGT. CDR3 protein: CASTEPGHSYNEQFF. CDR3 bases: TGTGCCAGCACTGAGCCGGGACATTCCTACAATGAGCAGTTCTTC.

Note on this clonotype: Just one base apart from a much larger clone, this may be a read error. This rearrangement joins TRBV5-3 to TRBJ1-2, with a weak D call TRBD1 (5 bases). TRBV5-3 is filed as an ORF, its function uncertain. This CDR3 spans 15 amino acids. The CDR3: CASSEGRLTLYDYTF. CDR3 DNA: TGTGCCAGCAGCGAGGGACGGCTAACACTCTATGACTACACCTTC.

In this sample, this clonotype turned up many times. The V call is TRBV6-6, the J call TRBJ1-2, with D uncertain. V lost 0 bases to trimming and J lost 8 bases, with 16 bases between them. The CDR3 is 15 residues long. In germline, CDR1 is MNHNY, CDR2 SVGAGI (reference sequence). Written as DNA, the CDR3 is TGTGCCAGCAGTTACTCCAGCGCAGAATTTCGGGGCTACACCTTC. The encoded protein is CASSYSSAEFRGYTF.

This clonotype was seen repeatedly, ten times or more. The V call is TRBV19, the J call TRBJ2-1, with 12 bases lining up with TRBD2. The CDR3 is made up of 17 amino acids. Germline V lookup: CDR1 LNHDA, CDR2 SQIVND (reference sequence). Trimming cost V 3 bases and J 7 bases; bases outside gene matches: 10. CDR3 loop: CASSMYLAGGPSNEQFF. CDR3 in DNA: TGTGCCAGTAGTATGTACCTAGCGGGAGGGCCCTCGAATGAGCAGTTCTTC.

This clonotype was observed at least ten times. In nucleotides, the CDR3 is TGTGCCAGCAGCTTGGATTCTGGGTTCGAGCAGTACTTC. Protein: CASSLDSGFEQYF. This chain joins TRBV5-6 and TRBJ2-7; no clear D gene. Germline assignment: CDR1 SGHDT and CDR2 YYEEEE. There are 13 residues in the CDR3. V dropped 0 bases and J dropped 6 bases, with 10 bases sitting between them.

In the case of this clonotype: A read error may explain this, as a much larger clone is one base away. The gene calls are TRBV6-1 and TRBJ2-2; D is unclear. The CDR3 is 9 amino acids. Per germline, CDR1 MNHNS and CDR2 SASEGT. CDR3 bases: TGCGGTAGCATCGGGGAGCTGTTTTTT. Translated: CGSIGELFF.

The chain employs TRBV5-6 and TRBJ2-7; D gene unclear. CDR3 length: 13 residues. Germline V gene lookup returns CDR1 SGHDT and CDR2 YYEEEE. With 0 bases removed from V and 7 bases from J, the gap between germline ends came to 11 bases. The CDR3 is CASSLVGRWEQYF. CDR3 sequence (DNA): TGTGCCAGCAGCTTGGTCGGTCGCTGGGAGCAGTACTTC.

This clonotype has ten or more counts. The rearrangement joins TRBV12-3 or TRBV12-4 to TRBJ2-2; D is unresolved. Trimming removed 5 bases from V and 0 bases from J, with 7 bases in between. The CDR3 is 14 residues long. The DNA for the CDR3 is TGTGCCAGCAGTCAAGGAACGAACACCGGGGAGCTGTTTTTT. Its translation is CASSQGTNTGELFF.

To note about this clonotype: A much larger clone differs from this one at a single base, so this may be a read error. The genes are TRBV7-9 and TRBJ2-3; 9 positions agree with TRBD2. The CDR3 contains 17 residues. Germline V CDR1 and CDR2: SEHNR, FQNEAQ (reference sequence). The CDR3: CASSHNRGGGATGTQYF. The DNA of the CDR3 is TGTGCCAGCAGCCATAATCGTGGCGGGGGGGCCACAGGTACGCAGTATTTT.

CDR3 in amino acids: CASSSSRLELNTEAFF. The CDR3 DNA sequence: TGTGCCAGCAGCTCTTCAAGGTTGGAATTGAACACTGAAGCTTTCTTT. V gene TRBV7-9 combines with J gene TRBJ1-1; D is undetermined. CDR1 and CDR2 from the germline V gene are SEHNR and FQNEAQ (reference sequence). V gave up 4 bases and J gave up 0 bases, with 15 bases separating them. The CDR3 is 16 amino acids.

A note on this clonotype: A much larger clone sits a single nucleotide away, making a read error possible. Here the CDR3 omits its conserved ending phenylalanine or tryptophan, so a read error is the likely source. The chain's CDR3 is CASSYSNQGENGYTL. The CDR3 DNA sequence: TGTGCCAGCAGTTACTCGAACCAGGGGGAGAATGGCTACACCCTC. The V call is TRBV6-6, the J call TRBJ1-2; 7 bases fit TRBD1. CDR3 length: 15 amino acids. Unmatched junction bases numbered 7, after V lost 0 bases and J lost 6 bases. Germline lookup yields CDR1 MNHNY and CDR2 SVGAGI (reference sequence).

This clonotype was detected ten times or more. The DNA of the CDR3 is TGTGCCAGCAGGACTACTAGCGGGGGCACAGATACGCAGTATTTT. Translated, it gives CASRTTSGGTDTQYF. V and J are TRBV12-3 or TRBV12-4 and TRBJ2-3, with 10 bases lining up with TRBD2. V was clipped by 6 bases and J by 1 base; unmatched bases: 4. The CDR3 consists of 15 residues.

This clonotype was recorded at least ten times. The chain couples TRBV19 to TRBJ2-7, with 10 bases fitting TRBD2. Germline lookup yields CDR1 LNHDA and CDR2 SQIVND (reference sequence). The CDR3 length is 15 residues. V shed 6 bases and J 1 base; nucleotides not matched to a gene: 6. DNA for the CDR3: TGTGCCAGTAGCCCGGGACTAGCGAGTTCCTACGAGCAGTACTTC. Translated, it gives CASSPGLASSYEQYF. Using reference TRBV19 and TRBJ2-7 for the parts outside the CDR3, the full variable domain is DGGITQSPKYLFRKEGQNVTLSCEQNLNHDAMYWYRQDPGQGLRLIYYSQIVNDFQKGDIAEGYSVSREKKESFPLTVTSAQKNPTAFYLCASSPGLASSYEQYFGPGTRLTVT.

This clonotype was found a few times. The chain has TRBV3-1 and TRBJ2-5; D may correspond to TRBD1 or TRBD2 (6 bases each). CDR1 is LGHDT, CDR2 YNNKEL, per germline (reference sequence). This CDR3 spans 16 amino acids. V was pared by 1 base and J by 5 bases, with 17 bases between. The CDR3 here is CASSQGEGGSAETQYF. The CDR3 bases are TGTGCCAGCAGCCAAGGCGAGGGGGGCTCGGCCGAGACCCAGTACTTC.

At least ten counts were recorded for this clonotype. The chain joins TRBV27 to TRBJ1-1; 9 nucleotides line up with TRBD1. V was clipped by 3 bases and J by 3 bases; unmatched bases: 2. The V gene's germline CDR1 is MNHEY and CDR2 SMNVEV (reference sequence). The CDR3 is 14 residues long. In DNA form, the CDR3 reads TGTGCCAGCAGTTTCGGGACAGGGTACACTGAAGCTTTCTTT. It codes for CASSFGTGYTEAFF.

The sample holds many counts of this clonotype. The chain carries TRBV21-1 and TRBJ2-7. TRBV21-1 is labeled a pseudogene. This CDR3 is 17 amino acids long. CDR3 coding DNA: TGTGCCAGCAGCAAAGGGGCAGGCCACGAGGTAGGCTACGAGCAGTACTTC. This encodes CASSKGAGHEVGYEQYF.

The gene calls are TRBV19 and TRBJ2-1; 14 bases match TRBD2. This CDR3 spans 15 amino acids. Losses at the gene ends were 7 bases for V and 10 bases for J; bases not matched to a gene: 9. The V gene's germline CDR1 is LNHDA and CDR2 SQIVND (reference sequence). As DNA, the CDR3 is TGTGCCAGTACCCCGACTAGCGGGGGGGTTAACGAGCAGTTCTTC. This sequence encodes CASTPTSGGVNEQFF.

This clonotype was counted ten times or more. The chain recombines TRBV12-5 with TRBJ2-1; D uncertain. CDR3 length equals 12 residues. Trimming pared 7 bases from V and 3 bases from J, leaving 7 bases between. Per the germline V gene, CDR1 is LGHNT and CDR2 is FRNRAP. DNA for the CDR3: TGTGCTAGTGCCTTGAGCTACAATGAGCAGTTCTTC. It encodes CASALSYNEQFF.

This clonotype was picked up many times. The V and J genes are TRBV5-6 and TRBJ2-7; 7 positions agree with TRBD1. The trim removed 0 bases at V and 4 bases at J, leaving 4 bases unmatched. Germline CDR1 is SGHDT and CDR2 is YYEEEE. The CDR3 spans 14 residues. The chain's CDR3 is CASSLGGGEYEQYF. The CDR3, as DNA: TGTGCCAGCAGCTTGGGAGGGGGCGAGTACGAGCAGTACTTC.

Note on this clonotype: This may be a read error: a much more frequent sequence differs by one nucleotide. The genes are TRBV19 and TRBJ1-5, with 7 positions matching TRBD1. The DNA end is more similar to TRBJ2-3, so the J call may be wrong. CDR1 LNHDA and CDR2 SQIVND come from the germline V gene (reference sequence). This CDR3 is built from 14 residues. The CDR3: CASSWGQKNQPQYF. Here the CDR3 DNA reads TGTGCCAGTAGCTGGGGACAGAAGAATCAGCCCCAGTATTTT.

In regard to this clonotype: This sequence may be a read error, since a much larger clone differs from it by one base. The chain is built from TRBV7-3 and TRBJ2-5, with 8 bases identical to TRBD1. The V gene end was trimmed by 5 bases and the J gene end by 7 bases; junction bases not matched to a gene: 12. The CDR3 is 15 amino acids. From germline, CDR1 is SGHTA and CDR2 FQGTGA. The CDR3 DNA reads as TGTGCCAGCAGCGCCCCGGGACAGGCGATTGGGACCCAGTACTTC. Translating gives CASSAPGQAIGTQYF.

V usage is TRBV7-6 and J usage is TRBJ2-1, with 8 bases that match TRBD2. Trimming cost V 1 base and J 7 bases; bases outside gene matches: 9. This CDR3 spans 16 amino acids. CDR1 SGHVS and CDR2 FNYEAQ come from the germline V gene. The CDR3 DNA sequence: TGTGCCAGCAGCTTAGATTCCCCCCGACTAGCGAATGAGCAGTTCTTC. Translating gives CASSLDSPRLANEQFF.

This clonotype was counted ten times or more. The chain has TRBV2 and TRBJ1-1, with 11 bases lining up with TRBD1. The CDR3 is 14 residues long. Germline CDR1 is SNHLY and CDR2 is FYNNEI. The V gene end was trimmed by 4 bases and the J gene end by 5 bases; junction bases not matched to a gene: 3. The CDR3 bases are TGTGCCAGCAGTGTGGGGACAGGGGGGACTGAAGCTTTCTTT. Protein product: CASSVGTGGTEAFF.